This TCR beta chain came from a study of breast tumors, draining lymph nodes, adjacent tissues. Per the germline V gene, CDR1 is MNHNS and CDR2 is SASEGT. The CDR3 extends over 16 amino acids. Trimming took 8 bases from V and 3 from J, leaving 21 bases between them. TCRdb re-analysed the multiplex PCR reads in MiXCR, keeping a single row per CDR3 protein. This table holds about 13,000 distinct CDR3 sequences, 50% found once. The specimen was tumor-adjacent breast tissue. The gene calls are TRBV6-1 and TRBJ2-3, with D possibly TRBD2 on 7 matching bases. The TCR originated in a female donor with breast cancer. Some clones in this sample may be carry-over from other donors' samples. The CDR3 DNA is TGTGCCAGCTCGGGGAGGAGGGGGAGGGGGACAGATACGCAGTATTTT. Translating it yields CASSGRRGRGTDTQYF.